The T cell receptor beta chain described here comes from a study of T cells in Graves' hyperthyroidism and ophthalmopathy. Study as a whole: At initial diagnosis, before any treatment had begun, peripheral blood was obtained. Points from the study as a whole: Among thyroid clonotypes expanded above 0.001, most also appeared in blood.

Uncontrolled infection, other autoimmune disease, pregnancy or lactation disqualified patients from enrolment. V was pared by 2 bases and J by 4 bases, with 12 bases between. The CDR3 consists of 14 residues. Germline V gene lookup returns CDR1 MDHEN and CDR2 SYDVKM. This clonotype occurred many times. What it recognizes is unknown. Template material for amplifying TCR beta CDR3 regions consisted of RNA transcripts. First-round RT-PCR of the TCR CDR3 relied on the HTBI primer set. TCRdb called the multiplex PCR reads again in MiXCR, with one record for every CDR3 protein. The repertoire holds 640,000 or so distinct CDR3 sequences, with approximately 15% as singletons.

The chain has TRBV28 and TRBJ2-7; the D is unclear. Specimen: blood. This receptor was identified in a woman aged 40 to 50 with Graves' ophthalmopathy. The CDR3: CASSLEGIRYEQYF. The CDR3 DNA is TGTGCCAGCAGTTTAGAAGGGATTCGGTACGAGCAGTACTTC.